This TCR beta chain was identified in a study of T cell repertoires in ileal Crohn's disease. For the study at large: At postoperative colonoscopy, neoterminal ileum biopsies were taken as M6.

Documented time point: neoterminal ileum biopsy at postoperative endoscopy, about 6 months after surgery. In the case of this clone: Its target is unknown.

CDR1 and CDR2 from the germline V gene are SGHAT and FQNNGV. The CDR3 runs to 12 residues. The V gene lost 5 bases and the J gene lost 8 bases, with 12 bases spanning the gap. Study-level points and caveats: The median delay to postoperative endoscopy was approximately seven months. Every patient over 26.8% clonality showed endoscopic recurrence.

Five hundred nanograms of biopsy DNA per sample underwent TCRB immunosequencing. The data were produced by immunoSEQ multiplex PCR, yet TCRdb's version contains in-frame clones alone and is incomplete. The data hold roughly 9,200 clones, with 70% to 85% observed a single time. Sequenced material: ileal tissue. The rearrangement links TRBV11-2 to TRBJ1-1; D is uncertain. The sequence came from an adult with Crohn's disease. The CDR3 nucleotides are TGTGCCAGCAGCCGGGGAGTTAGAGAAGCTTTCTTT. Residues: CASSRGVREAFF.